The TCR beta chain under discussion was sequenced for a study of long-term antiretroviral therapy in people with HIV. General observations from the study: Records did not include ART adherence, viral resistance or therapy changes.

The CDR3 is made up of 17 amino acids. CDR1 is LNHNV and CDR2 is YYDKDF in the germline V gene (reference sequence). Trimming removed 1 base from V and 3 bases from J; junction bases left unmatched: 9. At the survey level, the v3.0 immunoSEQ assay was run. Generated by immunoSEQ multiplex PCR, the TCRdb table keeps only in-frame clones and is missing some. Among 25,000 to 35,000 clones listed, 80% to 95% were seen once. With regard to this clone: What it recognizes is unknown.

The material sequenced was unsorted PBMCs, taken 3.1 years after starting antiretroviral therapy. V and J are TRBV15 and TRBJ1-2, with 9 bases identical to TRBD1. The origin of this receptor is a young man with HIV. The CDR3 coding sequence is TGTGCCACCAGCAGAGCAGCAACAGGGGGCTCTGACTATGGCTACACCTTC. Its protein is CATSRAATGGSDYGYTF.